Shown below are 20 T cell receptor beta chains from a single sample sequenced in a study of blood T cell repertoires in COVID-19 (dated by TCRdb to the early 2020s). Library preparation employed the immunoSEQ multiplex PCR assay. Drawn from immuneACCESS, this table holds only the in-frame rearrangements with V and J called that TCRdb kept. Clones are partly lost; checked studies trace under half to an unresolved V gene and leave the rest unexplained. The sample records 250,000 or so clones, roughly four fifths of which are singletons. 4.7% of the sample is held by the ten biggest clonotypes. Sequencing was done on a sample of peripheral blood. The source of these receptors is a woman aged 70-85 years with acute or convalescent COVID-19.

In this sample, this clone turned up once. The J gene is TRBJ2-3, the V gene TRBV6-2 or TRBV6-3; tentative D call: TRBD2 (6 bases). V gave up 5 bases and J gave up 6 bases, with 18 bases separating them. The CDR3 covers 15 residues. The germline gives CDR1 MNHEY, CDR2 SVGEGT. Written as DNA, the CDR3 is TGTGCCAGCAGTGTCCCGGGACTCCACAGGGATACGCAGTATTTT. Its protein product is CASSVPGLHRDTQYF.

V and J are TRBV2 and TRBJ1-1; 7 bases match TRBD1. The germline CDR1 and CDR2 sequences are SNHLY and FYNNEI. CDR3 length: 14 amino acids. The V and J ends lost 5 bases and 8 bases, in that order; junction bases with no gene match: 11. The CDR3 nucleotides read TGTGCCAGCAGTCAGGGGGTTCGGATCACAGAAGCTTTCTTT. Translated: CASSQGVRITEAFF.

The chain couples TRBV2 to TRBJ2-1; 11 bases are shared with TRBD2. Germline V gene sequence: CDR1 SNHLY, CDR2 FYNNEI. The CDR3 consists of 13 residues. Trimming cost V 7 bases and J 9 bases; bases outside gene matches: 5. The CDR3 DNA reads TGTGCCAGCACTAGCGGGGGGTCCGGTGAGCAGTTCTTC. Protein product: CASTSGGSGEQFF.

J is TRBJ1-1 and V is TRBV2, with 8 bases matching TRBD1. V dropped 7 bases and J dropped 0; count of bases not matched to a gene: 4. There are 14 residues in the CDR3. Germline CDR1 reads SNHLY; CDR2 reads FYNNEI. The CDR3 coding sequence is TGTGCCAGCATCAGGGGACAGGTGAACACTGAAGCTTTCTTT. Amino acid sequence: CASIRGQVNTEAFF.

This chain connects TRBV3-1 (or the pseudogene TRBV3-2) to TRBJ1-5; 8 nucleotides line up with TRBD1. The CDR3 extends over 15 amino acids. Germline CDR1 LGHDT, CDR2 YNNKEL (reference sequence). V gave up 0 bases and J gave up 7 bases; unmatched junction bases: 5. This CDR3 is CASSQDAGGMQPQHF. In DNA, the CDR3 is TGTGCCAGCAGCCAAGACGCAGGGGGCATGCAGCCCCAGCATTTT.

This clone has a single count. The V call is TRBV7-8, the J call TRBJ1-1; 8 bases line up with TRBD1. The V gene's germline CDR1 is SGHVS and CDR2 FQNEAQ. Trimming cost V 5 bases and J 0 bases; bases outside gene matches: 5. The length of the CDR3 is 15 residues. The DNA of the CDR3 is TGTGCCAGCAGCCCTTGGACAGGGCTGAACACTGAAGCTTTCTTT. Translation gives CASSPWTGLNTEAFF.

This sequence joins TRBV15 and TRBJ2-1; TRBD2 agrees at 7 bases. J lost 9 bases, V lost 1 base, and 15 bases had no gene match. The CDR3 runs to 17 residues. Germline V gives CDR1 LNHNV, CDR2 YYDKDF (reference sequence). The CDR3 DNA is TGTGCCACCAGCAGAGGAGGGATAAAGCGGGGAAGTTTTGAGCAGTTCTTC. It specifies CATSRGGIKRGSFEQFF.

The chain joins TRBV19 to TRBJ1-5; TRBD1 might be the D (5 bases). Germline V CDR1 and CDR2: LNHDA, SQIVND (reference sequence). CDR3 size: 16 residues. V lost 3 bases to trimming and J lost 9 bases, with 21 bases between them. DNA of the CDR3: TGTGCCAGTAGTATTATGTATGGTGGATTCCAGGGGCCCCAGCATTTT. Translated: CASSIMYGGFQGPQHF.

The V gene is TRBV3-1 (or the pseudogene TRBV3-2), the J gene TRBJ2-7; possibly TRBD1 for D (5 bases). V gave up 2 bases and J gave up 0 bases, with 11 bases separating them. The CDR3 contains 15 residues. In germline, CDR1 is LGHDT, CDR2 YNNKEL (reference sequence). The CDR3 DNA sequence: TGTGCCAGCAGCCAAAAGGGGTGGGGCTCCTACGAGCAGTACTTC. This translates into CASSQKGWGSYEQYF.

The genes are TRBV3-1 (or the pseudogene TRBV3-2) and TRBJ1-5; unclear D gene. The CDR3 has 14 residues. Trimming removed 0 bases from V and 6 bases from J, with 9 bases in between. Germline lookup yields CDR1 LGHDT and CDR2 YNNKEL (reference sequence). The CDR3 nucleotides read TGTGCCAGCAGCCAAGATATCGGGATTCAGCCCCAGCATTTT. Its translation is CASSQDIGIQPQHF.

The chain links TRBV10-2 to TRBJ2-3; D possibly corresponds to TRBD2 (6 bases). V dropped 6 bases and J dropped 6 bases, with 19 bases sitting between them. Germline loops: CDR1 WSHSY, CDR2 SAAADI. There are 15 residues in the CDR3. This chain's CDR3 is CASREIAGKSDTQYF. CDR3 DNA sequence: TGCGCCAGCAGAGAGATTGCGGGGAAGTCGGATACGCAGTATTTT.

The rearrangement joins TRBV7-2 to TRBJ2-7; 9 nucleotides agree with TRBD2. CDR1 is SGHTA and CDR2 is FQGNSA in the germline V gene. V was clipped by 0 bases and J by 12 bases; unmatched bases: 9. The CDR3 has 14 amino acids. Written as DNA, the CDR3 is TGTGCCAGCAGCTTAGCGTCAGCGGGGGGTTCTCCGTACTTC. Protein product: CASSLASAGGSPYF.

This chain uses TRBV30 with TRBJ2-7; TRBD1 agrees at 10 bases. Germline CDR1 and CDR2: GTSNPN and SVGIG (reference sequence). CDR3 length: 15 amino acids. Losses at the gene ends were 2 bases for V and 2 bases for J; bases not matched to a gene: 6. The CDR3 region has the DNA TGTGCCTGGAGTCCAGGGACAGGGGAGGCCTACGAGCAGTACTTC. Protein product: CAWSPGTGEAYEQYF.

This sequence joins TRBV6-5 and TRBJ2-5; D perhaps matches TRBD2 (5 bases). V was pared by 4 bases and J by 0 bases, with 6 bases between. The CDR3 runs 13 residues. The V gene's germline CDR1 is MNHEY and CDR2 SVGAGI. The CDR3 loop reads CASSWTHQETQYF. The CDR3 nucleotides are TGTGCCAGCAGTTGGACTCACCAAGAGACCCAGTACTTC.

The chain recombines TRBV27 with TRBJ2-7; unclear D gene. With 0 bases removed from V and 4 bases from J, the gap between germline ends came to 10 bases. The CDR3 consists of 14 residues. Per germline, CDR1 MNHEY and CDR2 SMNVEV (reference sequence). The CDR3 reads CASSLSYPVYEQYF. CDR3 DNA sequence: TGTGCCAGCAGTTTATCGTATCCCGTTTACGAGCAGTACTTC.

This clone was observed a single time. The chain is built from TRBV9 and TRBJ1-4, with 7 bases fitting TRBD1. The V gene's germline CDR1 is SGDLS and CDR2 YYNGEE. Germline trimming cut 2 bases from V and 7 bases from J; bases unmatched to any gene: 5. The CDR3 sequence is 14 residues long. The chain's CDR3 is CASSVGQGGEKLFF. The CDR3 bases are TGTGCCAGCAGCGTGGGGCAGGGGGGTGAAAAACTGTTTTTT.

V usage is TRBV7-9 and J usage is TRBJ1-4, with 7 bases aligning to TRBD1. J was trimmed by 8 bases and V by 3 bases; bases with no gene match: 9. The CDR3 is made up of 15 amino acids. CDR1 is SEHNR and CDR2 is FQNEAQ in the germline V gene (reference sequence). DNA of the CDR3: TGTGCCAGCAGCTTCGGGACAGCTGTTATCGAAAAACTGTTTTTT. Protein: CASSFGTAVIEKLFF.

The genes are TRBV28 and TRBJ2-3, with 9 positions matching TRBD1. The CDR3 has 13 amino acids. Unmatched junction bases numbered 2, after V lost 6 bases and J lost 4 bases. CDR1 is MDHEN and CDR2 is SYDVKM in the germline V gene. CDR3 sequence reads: CASRTGGSDTQYF. The CDR3 bases are TGTGCCAGCAGGACAGGGGGATCAGATACGCAGTATTTT.

The chain uses TRBV29-1 and TRBJ2-1, with D tentatively TRBD2 (7 bases). This CDR3 has 18 residues. Trimming cost V 7 bases and J 7 bases, with 32 bases left between them. Germline CDR1 SQVTM, CDR2 ANQGSEA. This chain's CDR3 is CSAPIGGPNGARRNEQFF. Written as DNA, the CDR3 is TGCAGCGCCCCCATCGGGGGGCCGAATGGAGCTCGGAGGAATGAGCAGTTCTTC.

This clone occurred once. The chain carries TRBV5-1 and TRBJ2-7; D is possibly TRBD2 (6 bases). Looked up from germline, CDR1 is SGHRS and CDR2 is YFSETQ. The CDR3 extends over 13 amino acids. V was cut by 5 bases and J by 2 bases, with 11 bases left in between. The CDR3 protein is CASRQPGAYEQYF. CDR3 nucleotides: TGCGCCAGCAGGCAACCGGGGGCCTACGAGCAGTACTTC.